A selection of T cell receptor beta chains follows, all from one sample in a study of T cell changes during pregnancy in multiple sclerosis. Measured with immunoSEQ multiplex PCR; TCRdb has only the in-frame clones, and not every one. Among 70,000 to 95,000 clones, roughly 93% were seen once, and the ten largest hold less than 2.5%. Sample: peripheral blood, taken in the third trimester of pregnancy. All receptors derive from a female donor with multiple sclerosis, enrolled in a pregnancy study. Each CDR3 is given with its conserved first and last residue. The D gene is left open where the match is weak. Clone size is given for some rows only: seen once, a few or many times, or a class if the clone is expanded.

>NA|TRBV19|TRBJ2-5|NA
CASSKSLGHRQETQYF
TGTGCCAGTAGTAAGTCTCTTGGACACCGGCAAGAGACCCAGTACTTC
>NA|TRBV18|TRBJ2-1|TRBD2
CASSPLAGGPQNEQFF
TGTGCCAGCTCACCACTAGCGGGAGGGCCGCAGAATGAGCAGTTCTTC
>NA|TRBV30|TRBJ2-2|TRBD2
CALPGLAGEFGELFF
TGTGCCCTACCGGGGCTAGCGGGAGAATTCGGGGAGCTGTTTTTT
>NA|TRBV27|TRBJ2-3|NA
CASKAVGTATDTQYF
TGTGCCAGCAAAGCCGTCGGGACTGCCACAGATACGCAGTATTTT
>NA|TRBV10-3|TRBJ2-1|NA
CAISERWAGVSSYNEQFF
TGTGCCATCAGTGAGCGATGGGCAGGGGTAAGCTCCTACAATGAGCAGTTCTTC
>once|TRBV18|TRBJ2-3|NA
CASSPLPGMGLRADTQYF
TGTGCCAGCTCACCACTCCCAGGGATGGGCCTTAGAGCAGATACGCAGTATTTT
>NA|TRBV9|TRBJ2-1|TRBD2
CASSPGTSQGNEQFF
TGTGCCAGCAGCCCTGGGACTAGCCAGGGCAATGAGCAGTTCTTC
>NA|TRBV7-8|TRBJ2-7|NA
CASSLGDTYYEQYF
TGTGCCAGCAGCTTGGGGGACACCTACTACGAGCAGTACTTC
>NA|TRBV6-5|TRBJ2-4|NA
CASSIAAFAKNIQYF
TGTGCCAGCAGTATAGCGGCGTTTGCCAAAAACATTCAGTACTTC
>NA|TRBV29-1|TRBJ1-3|NA
CSAAGGTAGNTIYF
TGCAGCGCTGCAGGAGGGACGGCCGGAAACACCATATATTTT
>NA|TRBV5-1|TRBJ1-1|NA
CASLEQGTGRLNTEAFF
TGCGCCAGTTTAGAACAGGGCACCGGAAGATTGAACACTGAAGCTTTCTTT
>NA|TRBV6-1|TRBJ2-7|NA
CASRRGPDEQYF
TGTGCCAGCAGACGGGGTCCAGACGAGCAGTACTTC
>NA|TRBV19|TRBJ2-2|NA
CASSIHRDTGELFF
TGTGCCAGTAGTATTCATCGGGACACCGGGGAGCTGTTTTTT
>NA|TRBV9|TRBJ2-1|TRBD2
CASSVEASGNEQFF
TGTGCCAGCAGCGTAGAAGCTAGCGGAAATGAGCAGTTCTTC
>NA|TRBV27|TRBJ2-1|TRBD2
CASSSGTSGDNEQFF
TGTGCCAGCAGCTCCGGGACTAGCGGGGACAATGAGCAGTTCTTC
>NA|TRBV6-6|TRBJ1-2|NA
CASSERGGGAFYGYTF
TGTGCCAGCAGCGAAAGGGGTGGCGGAGCTTTCTATGGCTACACCTTC
>once|TRBV27|TRBJ1-1|TRBD1
CASSLKGNRRTGGNTEAFF
TGTGCCAGCAGTTTAAAGGGGAATCGGCGTACAGGGGGGAACACTGAAGCTTTCTTT
>NA|TRBV6-6|TRBJ1-1|NA
CAPWRSTEAFF
TGTGCCCCCTGGAGGAGCACTGAAGCTTTCTTT
>NA|TRBV4-1|TRBJ1-4|NA
CASSQEGRRNEKLFF
TGCGCCAGCAGCCAAGAAGGGAGGCGGAATGAAAAACTGTTTTTT
>once|TRBV28|TRBJ1-3|NA
CASSFGGNPGNTIYF
TGTGCCAGCAGTTTTGGAGGAAACCCTGGAAACACCATATATTTT
>NA|TRBV27|TRBJ2-1|NA
CASSFALLTYNEQFF
TGTGCCAGCAGTTTCGCACTCCTCACCTACAATGAGCAGTTCTTC
>NA|TRBV7-8|TRBJ1-1|NA
CASSSAWAGEAFF
TGTGCCAGCAGCTCCGCCTGGGCCGGCGAAGCTTTCTTT
>NA|TRBV18|TRBJ1-2|NA
CASSPGSF
TGTGCCAGCTCACCGGGGAGTTTT
>once|TRBV4-1|TRBJ2-2|NA
CASSQAGGGYTGELFF
TGCGCCAGCAGCCAAGCCGGCGGCGGGTACACCGGGGAGCTGTTTTTT
>NA|TRBV7-2|TRBJ2-3|TRBD2
CASSPTSGSTDTQYF
TGTGCCAGCAGCCCGACTAGCGGGAGCACAGATACGCAGTATTTT
>NA|TRBV6-6|TRBJ1-5|TRBD1
CASRTGWSNQPQHF
TGTGCCAGCAGGACAGGGTGGAGCAATCAGCCCCAGCATTTT
>NA|TRBV7-2|TRBJ2-5|TRBD2
CASSQGLAGGKTQYF
TGTGCCAGCAGCCAGGGACTAGCGGGAGGAAAGACCCAGTACTTC
>NA|TRBV7-9|TRBJ2-3|TRBD2
CASSLVAGDTDTQYF
TGTGCCAGCAGCTTAGTGGCGGGAGACACAGATACGCAGTATTTT
>NA|TRBV29-1|TRBJ2-1|NA
CSVVGDYEQFF
TGCAGCGTTGTCGGGGACTATGAGCAGTTCTTC
>NA|TRBV7-2|TRBJ2-3|NA
CASSLAGGGRADTQYF
TGTGCCAGCAGCTTAGCCGGGGGCGGGAGAGCAGATACGCAGTATTTT
>NA|TRBV2|TRBJ2-7|TRBD1
CASSDRDRTTKQYF
TGTGCCAGCAGTGATCGGGACAGGACGACTAAGCAGTACTTC
>NA|TRBV7-2|TRBJ2-3|TRBD2
CASSPRTSGITDTQYF
TGTGCCAGCAGCCCCCGGACTAGCGGGATCACAGATACGCAGTATTTT